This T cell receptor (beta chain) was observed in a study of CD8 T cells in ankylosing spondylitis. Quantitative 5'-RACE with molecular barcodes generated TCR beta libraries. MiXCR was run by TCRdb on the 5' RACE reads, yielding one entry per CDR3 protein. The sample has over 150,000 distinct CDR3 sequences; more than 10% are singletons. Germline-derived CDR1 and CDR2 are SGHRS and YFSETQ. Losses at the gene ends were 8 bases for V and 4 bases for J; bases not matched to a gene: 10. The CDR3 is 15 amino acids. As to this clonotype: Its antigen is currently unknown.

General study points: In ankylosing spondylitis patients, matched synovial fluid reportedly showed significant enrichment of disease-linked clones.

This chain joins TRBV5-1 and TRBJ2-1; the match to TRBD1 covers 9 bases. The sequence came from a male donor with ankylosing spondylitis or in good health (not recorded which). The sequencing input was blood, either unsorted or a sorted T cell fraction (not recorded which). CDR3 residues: CASHPGTGQYNEQFF. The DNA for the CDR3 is TGCGCCAGTCACCCCGGGACAGGGCAGTACAATGAGCAGTTCTTC.